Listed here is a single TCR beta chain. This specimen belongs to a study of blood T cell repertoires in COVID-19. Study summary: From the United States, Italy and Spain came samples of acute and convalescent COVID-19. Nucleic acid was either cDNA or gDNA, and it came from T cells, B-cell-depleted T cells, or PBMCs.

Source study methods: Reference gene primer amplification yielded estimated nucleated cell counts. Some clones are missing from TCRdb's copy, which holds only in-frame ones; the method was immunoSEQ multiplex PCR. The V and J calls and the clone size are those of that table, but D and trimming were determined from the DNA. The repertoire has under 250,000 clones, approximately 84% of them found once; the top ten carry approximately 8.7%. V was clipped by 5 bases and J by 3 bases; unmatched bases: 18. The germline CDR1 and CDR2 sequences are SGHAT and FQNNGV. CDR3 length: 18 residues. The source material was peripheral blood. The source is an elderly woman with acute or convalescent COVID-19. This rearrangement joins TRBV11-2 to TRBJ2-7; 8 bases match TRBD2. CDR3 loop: CASSPQAGASWRGYEQYF. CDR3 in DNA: TGTGCCAGCAGCCCTCAAGCGGGAGCAAGCTGGAGGGGCTACGAGCAGTACTTC.